This TCR beta chain comes out of a study of blood T cell repertoires in COVID-19. This clone was picked up one time. The data were produced by immunoSEQ multiplex PCR, yet TCRdb's version contains in-frame clones alone and is incomplete. The table records tens of thousands of clones, 77% of them present only once. Per the germline V gene, CDR1 is MNHEY and CDR2 is SMNVEV (reference sequence). This CDR3 comprises 15 residues. The V gene lost 7 bases and the J gene lost 0 bases, with 13 bases spanning the gap. The chain joins TRBV27 to TRBJ1-3, with D possibly matching TRBD1 (6 bases). Sequenced material: peripheral blood. The clonotype comes from a human donor with active or convalescent COVID-19. The donor label of this sample is uncertain. CDR3 in DNA: TGTGCCAGCAAGATGACAGGCACCTCTGGAAACACCATATATTTT. Residues: CASKMTGTSGNTIYF.